This T cell receptor beta chain came from a study of blood T cell repertoires in COVID-19. Study-level information: Whether acute or convalescent, the COVID-19 samples came from the United States, Italy and Spain. PBMCs, B-cell-depleted T cells, or T cells provided the cDNA or gDNA that made up the material.

Some clones are missing from TCRdb's copy, which holds only in-frame ones; the method was immunoSEQ multiplex PCR. The data contain 250,000 to 300,000 clones, 88% of them singletons. The germline V gene encodes CDR1 SGDLS and CDR2 YYNGEE. The CDR3 length is 14 residues. Unmatched junction bases numbered 2, after V lost 3 bases and J lost 3 bases. This clonotype was sampled from a woman younger than 45 with COVID-19, enrolled during active disease. Specimen: peripheral blood. The V gene is TRBV9, the J gene TRBJ2-3; 9 nucleotides line up with TRBD1. The CDR3 nucleotides read TGTGCCAGCAGCGGGGGACAGGGTACAGATACGCAGTATTTT. It translates to CASSGGQGTDTQYF.